This T cell receptor (beta chain) appears in the sequencing data of a study of blood T cell repertoires in COVID-19. At the level of the study: In each case, the material was cDNA or gDNA derived from T cells, B-cell-depleted T cells, or PBMCs.

Profiled with immunoSEQ multiplex PCR; TCRdb holds only in-frame clones, not every one. Of roughly 260,000 clones listed, under 95% are singletons. Adults between roughly 18 and 95 years of age took part from 24 US areas. Assignment of participants to cohorts was predicated upon participant-reported clinical history. The germline V gene encodes CDR1 MNHEY and CDR2 SMNVEV (reference sequence). V was cut by 0 bases and J by 2 bases, with 20 bases left in between. CDR3 size: 19 residues. The rearrangement joins TRBV27 to TRBJ2-1; TRBD2 is a possible D gene (6 bases). Sequencing was performed on PBMCs or T cells enriched from blood (not recorded which). This sequence was found in a woman aged 18-35 years who had recovered from COVID-19. The CDR3 is CASSLSAPGLPSTYNEQFF. DNA of the CDR3: TGTGCCAGCAGTTTATCGGCACCGGGACTCCCATCTACCTACAATGAGCAGTTCTTC.